This T cell receptor beta chain came from a study of T-cell reconstitution after alpha-beta-depleted transplantation in children. Unique molecular identifiers were incorporated into the prepared TCRbeta library. TCRdb recomputed calls from the PCR reads with MiXCR, one row per CDR3 protein. Counted here are about 460,000 distinct CDR3 sequences, 12% occurring once; the ten biggest clones make up under 7%. The J segment lost 6 bases and the V segment lost 1 base, leaving 6 bases of the junction unmatched. Per germline, CDR1 LGHNA and CDR2 YSLEER. CDR3 size: 15 residues. The sample holds a few counts of this clonotype.

Sequenced here: PBMCs from the stem cell graft donor, sampled from the stem cell graft. The receptor's source is a human donor who donated a stem cell graft to a child with combined immunodeficiency. The V and J genes are TRBV4-3 and TRBJ2-3, with 8 bases lining up with TRBD1. CDR3 in DNA: TGCGCCAGCAGCCAAGGACAGGGGAGCGGGGATACGCAGTATTTT. This translates into CASSQGQGSGDTQYF.